Following are 4 T cell receptor beta chains from one sample sequenced in a study of T cell clonality in common variable immunodeficiency. Overall study findings and caveats: In common variable immunodeficiency, TCR beta chains reportedly carried fewer deletions and N-nucleotide insertions.

No antigen has been identified for these receptors. Some clones are missing from TCRdb's copy, which holds only in-frame ones; the method was immunoSEQ multiplex PCR. The specimen has more than 8,000 clones, none found just once. The sequenced material came from peripheral blood mononuclear cells. Receptor source: a human donor with common variable immunodeficiency.

This clone was detected ten times or more. The read stops 3 residues short of the end of the CDR3; the missing end is completed from the germline J gene. The chain couples TRBV7-9 to TRBJ2-5; D perhaps matches TRBD1 (5 bases). Per the germline V gene, CDR1 is SEHNR and CDR2 is FQNEAQ (reference sequence). This CDR3 spans 15 amino acids. With 2 bases removed from V and 5 bases from J, the gap between germline ends came to 15 bases. The CDR3: CASSLRQGSGETQYF. The part of the CDR3 DNA that was read is TGTGCCAGCAGCTTAAGGCAGGGTTCAGGGGAGACC.

This clone is medium-sized. Incomplete CDR3 DNA: TGCGCCAGCAGCTGGGGCACAGGGGGGTCCGGGGAG. Amino acid sequence: CASSWGTGGSGE. The entire CDR3 is CASSWGTGGSGELFF. V is TRBV4-1 and J is TRBJ2-2; 8 nucleotides line up with TRBD1. Read data end 3 residues before the CDR3 end; the end is taken from the germline J gene. The V gene end was trimmed by 5 bases and the J gene end by 6 bases; junction bases not matched to a gene: 8. The CDR3 length is 15 residues. Germline-derived CDR1 and CDR2 are MGHRA and YSYEKL.

This clone is medium-sized in the sample. The read terminates 3 residues ahead of where the CDR3 ends, so the germline J gene completes it. The chain recombines TRBV7-9 with TRBJ2-7; D not certain. CDR3 length equals 13 residues. Trimming left V 0 bases short and J 2 bases short, with 5 bases between. From germline, CDR1 is SEHNR and CDR2 FQNEAQ (reference sequence). CDR3 sequence reads: CASSLAHTYEQYF. Incomplete CDR3 DNA: TGTGCCAGCAGCTTAGCACACACCTACGAG.

This clone was observed at least ten times. The CDR3 end lies 3 residues beyond the end of the read and is filled in from the germline J gene. The V and J genes are TRBV19 and TRBJ2-4, with D tentatively TRBD1 (6 bases). Trimming removed 6 bases at V and 9 bases at J, with 15 bases between. Per germline, CDR1 LNHDA and CDR2 SQIVND (reference sequence). The CDR3 length is 13 residues. CDR3 DNA, as far as it was read: TGTGCCAGTAGCACAGGGCAAGCAGGCATT. The encoded protein is CASSTGQAGI. The CDR3 as a whole reads CASSTGQAGIQYF.